The 16 T cell receptor beta chains below come from one sample, sequenced in a study of blood T cell repertoires in COVID-19. Clones were read by immunoSEQ multiplex PCR, and TCRdb kept only the in-frame ones, dropping some. The sample consists of tens of thousands of clones, around 88% of them appearing once. The sequenced sample was peripheral blood. All receptors come from a human donor with active COVID-19. The donor label of this sample is uncertain.

The J gene is TRBJ2-6, the V gene TRBV19, with a weak D call TRBD1 (6 bases). Per the germline V gene, CDR1 is LNHDA and CDR2 is SQIVND (reference sequence). The V end lost 8 bases, the J end lost 2 bases, and 13 bases lay between the germline ends. The CDR3 runs to 15 residues. Here the CDR3 DNA reads TGTGCCAGTGAGGCAGGGGTAACTGGGGCCAACGTCCTGACTTTC. Its protein is CASEAGVTGANVLTF.

The V gene is TRBV14, the J gene TRBJ2-3, with 8 nucleotides matching TRBD2. The CDR3 covers 15 residues. V gave up 4 bases and J gave up 6 bases; unmatched junction bases: 9. Germline V gene sequence: CDR1 SGHDN, CDR2 FVKESK. The CDR3: CASSLGLVGGDTQYF. DNA of the CDR3: TGTGCCAGCAGCCTGGGACTAGTAGGAGGGGATACGCAGTATTTT. The entire variable domain, with the rest obtained from reference TRBV14 and TRBJ2-3, is as follows: EAGVTQFPSHSVIEKGQTVTLRCDPISGHDNLYWYRRVMGKEIKFLLHFVKESKQDESGMPNNRFLAERTGGTYSTLKVQPAELEDSGVYFCASSLGLVGGDTQYFGPGTRLTVL.

In nucleotides, the CDR3 is TGTGCCTGGAGTGTATTACAGGGCGGGGAAAAACTGTTTTTT. Translated: CAWSVLQGGEKLFF. The V and J genes are TRBV30 and TRBJ1-4; weak D call: TRBD1 (6 bases). CDR3 length equals 14 residues. With 0 bases removed from V and 8 bases from J, the gap between germline ends came to 13 bases. CDR1 is GTSNPN and CDR2 is SVGIG in the germline V gene (reference sequence).

The chain couples TRBV6-5 to TRBJ1-1, with 8 bases aligning to TRBD1. V lost 4 bases to trimming and J lost 4 bases; unmatched junction nucleotides: 2. CDR3 length: 13 amino acids. From germline, CDR1 is MNHEY and CDR2 SVGAGI. The CDR3 DNA follows: TGTGCCAGCAGTTTAACAGGGGGCACTGAAGCTTTCTTT. Translation: CASSLTGGTEAFF.

The chain has TRBV10-3 and TRBJ1-6; 9 bases agree with TRBD1. With V trimmed by 6 bases and J by 10 bases, 7 bases remained unmatched. The length of the CDR3 is 14 residues. Germline V gives CDR1 ENHRY, CDR2 SYGVKD. Written as DNA, the CDR3 is TGTGCCATCAGCGTGGGACAGGGAGGCTCACCCCTCCACTTT. Translated: CAISVGQGGSPLHF.

V is TRBV11-3 and J is TRBJ2-1; 10 bases map to TRBD2. This CDR3 is 16 amino acids long. The germline CDR1 and CDR2 sequences are SGHNT and YENEEA. Losses at the gene ends were 1 base for V and 9 bases for J; bases not matched to a gene: 9. In DNA form, the CDR3 reads TGTGCCAGCAGCTTAGTTGGCCTAGCGGGAGTCAGTGAGCAGTTCTTC. Amino acid sequence: CASSLVGLAGVSEQFF.

V gene TRBV12-3 or TRBV12-4 combines with J gene TRBJ2-1; no definite D call. CDR3 length: 11 residues. Trimming stripped 6 bases from V and 8 bases from J, with 8 bases between. The CDR3: CASRVVHEQFF. CDR3 nucleotides: TGTGCCAGCAGGGTAGTTCATGAGCAGTTCTTC.

The chain uses TRBV20-1 and TRBJ1-4; D uncertain. The CDR3 covers 13 residues. Per germline, CDR1 DFQATT and CDR2 SNEGSKA (reference sequence). V lost 3 bases, J lost 1 base, and 6 bases lay in between. CDR3 residues: CSASRVTNEKLFF. DNA for the CDR3: TGCAGTGCTAGTCGGGTAACTAATGAAAAACTGTTTTTT.

The rearrangement uses TRBV3-1 (or the pseudogene TRBV3-2) and TRBJ2-7; D remains unclear. V lost 3 bases to trimming and J lost 2 bases, with 5 bases between them. CDR1 is LGHDT, CDR2 YNNKEL, per germline (reference sequence). The CDR3 extends over 12 amino acids. This CDR3 is CASSQAAYEQYF. The CDR3 DNA is TGTGCCAGCAGCCAGGCCGCCTACGAGCAGTACTTC.

This chain uses TRBV10-1 with TRBJ2-3; 13 bases are shared with TRBD2. The CDR3 covers 18 residues. Per germline, CDR1 WNHNN and CDR2 SYGVQD (reference sequence). V was clipped by 6 bases and J by 2 bases; unmatched bases: 11. The CDR3 nucleotides read TGCGCCAGCAGCGGGATGGGCGGACTAGCGGGGGCCACAGATACGCAGTATTTT. This translates into CASSGMGGLAGATDTQYF.

This sequence joins TRBV10-3 and TRBJ2-3; a possible D gene is TRBD2 (5 bases). The CDR3 is 17 amino acids. The V and J ends lost 2 bases and 0 bases respectively, with 15 bases between them. Germline CDR1 ENHRY, CDR2 SYGVKD. CDR3 in DNA: TGTGCCATCAGTGAGCCGCGGACTGCGGCTAGCACAGATACGCAGTATTTT. Amino acid sequence: CAISEPRTAASTDTQYF.

The chain is built from TRBV14 and TRBJ2-1; D gene unclear. Germline values: CDR1 SGHDN, CDR2 FVKESK. The CDR3 contains 11 residues. The V end lost 3 bases, the J end lost 7 bases, and 4 bases lay between the germline ends. CDR3 bases: TGTGCCAGCAGCCACACTAATGAGCAGTTCTTC. The encoded protein is CASSHTNEQFF.

The chain is built from TRBV6-1 and TRBJ2-7; the D gene is possibly TRBD1 (6 bases). V was pared by 2 bases and J by 5 bases, with 25 bases between. This CDR3 is 18 amino acids long. Germline lookup yields CDR1 MNHNS and CDR2 SASEGT. The CDR3 reads CASSELWGHPPSSHEQYF. The CDR3 DNA reads as TGTGCCAGCAGTGAACTTTGGGGACATCCTCCTTCGAGCCACGAGCAGTACTTC.

In this sample, this clone is medium-sized. The gene calls are TRBV18 and TRBJ2-1; 8 nucleotides align to TRBD2. Trimming at V came to 3 bases and at J to 6 bases, leaving 4 bases not matched to a gene. This CDR3 region has 14 residues. Germline V gives CDR1 KGHSH, CDR2 LQKENI. The CDR3 DNA is TGTGCCAGCTCACCGGGACTAGGGACCAATGAGCAGTTCTTC. Translation: CASSPGLGTNEQFF.

J is TRBJ1-5 and V is TRBV12-3 or TRBV12-4, with D perhaps matching TRBD1 (5 bases). The CDR3 length is 13 residues. V was trimmed by 5 bases and J by 4 bases, leaving 9 bases between them. DNA of the CDR3: TGTGCCAGCAGTCCCGGGGGGAATCAGCCCCAGCATTTT. This translates into CASSPGGNQPQHF.

This sequence joins TRBV12-3 or TRBV12-4 and TRBJ1-5, with D tentatively TRBD1 (5 bases). V lost 4 bases to trimming and J lost 5 bases, with 9 bases between them. The CDR3 consists of 13 residues. In DNA, the CDR3 is TGTGCCAGCAGTTGGGGGGGATATCAGCCCCAGCATTTT. Its protein product is CASSWGGYQPQHF.